This entry describes one T cell receptor beta chain. This clone's antigen is unknown. No clone much larger than this one lies a single base away; base qualities are absent. TCRbeta CDR3 regions were amplified from genomic DNA by means of the immunoSEQ Assay, a bias-controlled multiplex PCR. Per the authors' processing: The number of nucleated cells in each sample was estimated from the amplification of reference gene primers within the assay. To quantify the absolute abundance of each unique TCRbeta CDR3 rearrangement, sequence reads were collapsed and filtered. Productive Simpson clonality was computed per sample as the square root of Simpson's diversity index over productive rearrangements. In its TCRdb copy, this immuneACCESS table keeps in-frame sequences only and misses some clones. Where compared with another copy, unresolved V genes explain less than half of these, and the others have no known cause. V, J and clone size are taken as reported in that table, and D and trimming were inferred from the DNA itself. For this sample there are about 99,000 clones; over 75% appear just once. The ten largest clones represent more than 5.5% of the sample.

Collaborating institutions collected whole blood in K2EDTA tubes following their own protocols. For TCRbeta analysis, collaborator samples were shipped as frozen whole blood, as isolated PBMCs, or as DNA extracted from either sample type. This specimen comes from a study of blood T cell repertoires in COVID-19 (dated by TCRdb to 2018 to 2020). Regarding the research as a whole: Samples from collaborators originated in the United States, Italy and Spain and spanned both the acute and convalescent phases of COVID-19. The repertoires were made available in a free public database intended to serve as a resource for research on the immune response to SARS-CoV-2. The samples were drawn from two sources: the first 160 participants of the ongoing ImmuneRACE study, and 1,000 to 1,500 subjects contributed by 6 global collaborators. Subjects who had been exposed to COVID-19, were actively infected with it, or had recovered from it provided the deeply sampled blood TCRbeta repertoires that made up the dataset. Where available, HLA class I and class II types were obtained from metadata supplied by the sample provider rather than from assay-based typing. The prospective study material was composed of cDNA or gDNA derived from T cells, B-cell-depleted T cells, or PBMCs. Sample metadata almost always included a de-identified subject ID, COVID-19 status, age in years and sex.

The full study reports these points: The quantity of clinical and demographic metadata differed by source and by participant and was supplied without curation.

Inclusive of the bounding cysteine and phenylalanine, the CDR3 is 15 residues long. Only the CDR3 DNA is retained, 45 bases long and in frame from the first base. The germline V gene specifies LGHNA as CDR1 and YNFKEQ as CDR2. V is reduced by 0 bases and J by 5 bases, leaving a spacing of 13 bases between them. Sequencing was performed on peripheral blood. This clonotype was sampled from a human donor in a cohort sampled during active COVID-19. The rearranged chain carries TRBV4-2 and TRBJ1-2; perhaps TRBD1 is the D gene, with 5 bases matching. The CDR3 region: CASSQDFSTAYGYTF. The base sequence is TGTGCCAGCAGCCAAGATTTTTCGACAGCATATGGCTACACCTTC.